Sequencing of this TCR beta chain was carried out in a study of T cell repertoires in cytomegalovirus infection. Background on the study: CMV epitopes, recently identified HLA-C-restricted and well-studied HLA-B-restricted, were used. Public TCR beta signature analysis indicated the presence of both CMV infection and matching HLA type. Study-level points and caveats: Dominating the ex vivo response were TCR beta clonotypes that were CMV-specific and HLA-C-restricted.

For this clonotype: Its antigen is unknown.

Using its own MiXCR run on the reads, TCRdb lists one record per CDR3 protein. The sample yields about 220,000 distinct CDR3 sequences, about 40% seen once. CDR1 is SGHVS and CDR2 is FNYEAQ in the germline V gene. This CDR3 region has 13 residues. V dropped 1 base and J dropped 9; count of bases not matched to a gene: 2. The sequencing used CD8+ T cells from cultured PBMCs, collected from culture after CMV antigen stimulation. This receptor was identified in a human donor in good health (CMV status not recorded). Some clones in this sample may be carry-over from other donors' samples. V gene TRBV7-6 combines with J gene TRBJ2-1; TRBD2 agrees at 8 bases. DNA of the CDR3: TGTGCCAGCAGCTTAGACGGGAGGGCTGAGCAGTTCTTC. It codes for CASSLDGRAEQFF.